This T cell receptor (beta chain) was sequenced during a study of T-cell memory formation after mild COVID-19. Via MiXCR, TCRdb re-called the 5' RACE reads, giving one row per CDR3 protein. The top ten hold under 15% of the sample, which has 400,000 to 550,000 distinct CDR3 sequences, more than 20% seen once. Sequencing input: PBMCs or a T cell subset sorted from them (not recorded which). The TCR sequence derives from an adult woman who had mild COVID-19 (a few samples of this study predate the infection). Cell type and time point are not known.

The CDR3 DNA reads TGTGCCAGCAGCTTAGAACGGTTGAGCGGCGCCTCCTACGAGCAGTACTTC. Its translation is CASSLERLSGASYEQYF. This rearrangement joins TRBV11-2 to TRBJ2-7; tentative D call: TRBD2 (5 bases). CDR1 and CDR2 (germline): SGHAT, FQNNGV. CDR3 length: 17 residues. Trimming cost V 0 bases and J 0 bases, with 15 bases left between them.